The entry below describes one T cell receptor beta chain. Antigen: not known. The entry originates in a study of T cell responses to AZD1222 COVID-19 vaccine. Study-wide findings and caveats: The study sampled repertoires only after the peak T cell response.

The CDR3 length is 17 residues. Produced via immunoSEQ multiplex PCR; TCRdb's table is partial and in-frame only. Of some 150,000 clones in the sample, just over 90% were seen once. The receptor was isolated from an adult in good health. This chain links TRBV21-1 with TRBJ2-3; the table's D call TRBD2 went unverified against the DNA. TRBV21-1 is noted as a pseudogene. The source material was peripheral blood, sampled on day 0 of AZD1222 vaccination. The CDR3 sequence is CASSHARGSGDTDTQYF. CDR3 DNA: TGTGCCAGCAGCCACGCGCGAGGGTCGGGGGACACAGATACGCAGTATTTT.